This TCR beta chain was retrieved from a study of shared clonotypes between healthy human individuals. This clone was counted at least ten times. The CDR3 has 20 residues. Between the trimmed V and J ends, which lost 3 bases and 3 bases, there was a span of 24 bases. Germline CDR1 reads LGHNA; CDR2 reads YNFKEQ. Sequencing used immunoSEQ multiplex PCR; TCRdb keeps in-frame clones, though not all of them. Seen here are under 1,100,000 clones, more than 65% observed once, and the top ten hold about 1.5%. This rearrangement joins TRBV4-2 to TRBJ1-6; the D gene is possibly TRBD1 (6 bases). Source material: memory CD4+ T cells sorted from blood. Subset defined: CD45RA-negative fraction. The clonotype originates from a man aged 18 to 29 in good health. DNA for the CDR3: TGTGCCAGCAGCCATATTCGAGGGGGTTACATTGAGGGCTATAATTCACCCCTCCACTTT. Residues: CASSHIRGGYIEGYNSPLHF.